A selection of T cell receptor beta chains follows, all from one sample in a study of T-cell memory formation after mild COVID-19. MiXCR was run by TCRdb on the 5' RACE reads, yielding one entry per CDR3 protein. The sample holds 75,000 to 95,000 distinct CDR3 sequences, around 15% seen once. Source material: PBMCs or a T cell subset sorted from them (not recorded which). These receptors originate from a man between 18 and 35 years old who had mild COVID-19 (a few samples of this study predate the infection). Cell type and time point are not known. Both conserved end residues are part of each CDR3. D genes are given only for firm matches. Rows may omit the clone size; those that give it use once, few, many or a size class.

TRBV14	TRBJ1-1	14	NA	NA	CASSQRGGQTEAFF	TGTGCCAGCAGCCAACGGGGGGGGCAAACTGAAGCTTTCTTT
TRBV12-3/TRBV12-4	TRBJ2-1	15	NA	NA	CASSWLESSYNEQFF	TGTGCCAGCAGTTGGTTAGAGAGCTCCTACAATGAGCAGTTCTTC
TRBV3-1	TRBJ1-1	16	TRBD1	many	CASSRLPGQAGTEAFF	TGTGCCAGCAGCCGCCTACCCGGACAGGCGGGAACTGAAGCTTTCTTT
TRBV12-3/TRBV12-4	TRBJ2-7	13	NA	few	CASAPSGFHEQYF	TGTGCCAGTGCACCATCAGGGTTCCACGAGCAGTACTTC
TRBV6-6	TRBJ1-1	12	NA	once	CASSPGGGEAFF	TGTGCCAGCAGCCCTGGGGGGGGCGAAGCTTTCTTT
TRBV2	TRBJ1-4	19	NA	NA	CASRAPPRLLASTNEKLFF	TGTGCCAGCAGGGCACCTCCTCGACTCCTAGCTTCAACTAATGAAAAACTGTTTTTT
TRBV6-5	TRBJ2-4	15	NA	few	CASSYSGFGKNIQYF	TGTGCCAGCAGTTACAGTGGGTTCGGCAAAAACATTCAGTACTTC
TRBV7-6	TRBJ2-5	15	NA	many	CASSHRRDFQETQYF	TGTGCCAGCAGCCATAGGAGGGACTTCCAAGAGACCCAGTACTTC
TRBV7-9	TRBJ2-7	12	NA	few	CASSLESGEQYF	TGTGCCAGCAGCTTAGAGAGCGGCGAGCAGTACTTC
TRBV6-5	TRBJ2-2	13	NA	NA	CASRLSWGGELFF	TGTGCCAGCAGACTGAGCTGGGGCGGGGAGCTGTTTTTT
TRBV7-9	TRBJ1-2	13	NA	NA	CASSLRPLDVYTF	TGTGCCAGCAGCCTACGGCCTCTGGATGTCTACACCTTC
TRBV27	TRBJ2-5	15	TRBD1	few	CASWDRASAQETQYF	TGTGCCAGTTGGGACAGGGCCTCCGCCCAAGAGACCCAGTACTTC
TRBV10-3	TRBJ1-4	17	TRBD1	few	CAISESGQGAANEKLFF	TGTGCCATCAGTGAGTCGGGACAGGGGGCAGCTAATGAAAAACTGTTTTTT
TRBV6-1	TRBJ2-2	13	TRBD2	NA	CASLAANTGELFF	TGTGCCAGCCTAGCGGCGAACACCGGGGAGCTGTTTTTT
TRBV7-3	TRBJ2-1	15	TRBD2	few	CASSLSLAGSYEQFF	TGTGCCAGCAGCTTAAGTCTAGCGGGGTCTTACGAGCAGTTCTTC
TRBV4-1	TRBJ2-4	17	TRBD1	many	CASSQGPAGGDKNIQYF	TGCGCCAGCAGCCAAGGGCCCGCAGGGGGAGACAAAAACATTCAGTACTTC
TRBV7-9	TRBJ1-1	13	NA	many	CASSPLVNTEAFF	TGTGCCAGCAGCCCACTCGTGAACACTGAAGCTTTCTTT
TRBV27	TRBJ1-4	15	NA	NA	CASSLRPTANEKLFF	TGTGCCAGCAGCCTCCGGCCGACGGCTAATGAAAAACTGTTTTTT
TRBV29-1	TRBJ2-3	15	TRBD1	NA	CSVEGQGAGTDTQYF	TGCAGCGTTGAGGGACAGGGGGCAGGCACAGATACGCAGTATTTT
TRBV29-1	TRBJ2-3	16	NA	NA	CSVEGPDYLGPDTQYF	TGCAGCGTTGAGGGCCCGGACTATTTGGGCCCAGATACGCAGTATTTT
TRBV29-1	TRBJ2-1	14	TRBD2	few	CSGAGLGSYNEQFF	TGCAGCGGGGCGGGACTAGGAAGCTACAATGAGCAGTTCTTC
TRBV6-1	TRBJ1-1	10	NA	NA	CASANTEAFF	TGTGCCAGCGCGAACACTGAAGCTTTCTTT
TRBV5-6	TRBJ2-2	13	NA	many	CASSLGLTGELFF	TGTGCCAGCAGCTTGGGCCTCACCGGGGAGCTGTTTTTT
TRBV9	TRBJ2-1	15	TRBD2	few	CASSVGDGTKNEQFF	TGTGCCAGCAGCGTAGGAGACGGGACTAAAAATGAGCAGTTCTTC
TRBV7-2	TRBJ2-1	14	NA	NA	CASSSSRQEVEQFF	TGTGCCAGCAGCTCATCCCGACAGGAAGTTGAGCAGTTCTTC
TRBV5-1	TRBJ1-1	12	NA	many	CASSLFDTEAFF	TGCGCCAGCAGCTTGTTCGACACTGAAGCTTTCTTT
TRBV29-1	TRBJ1-6	11	TRBD1	few	CSVVEQGALHF	TGCAGCGTTGTTGAACAGGGGGCCCTCCACTTT
TRBV4-1	TRBJ1-2	14	NA	few	CASSQGGGDYGYTF	TGCGCCAGCAGCCAAGGAGGGGGTGACTATGGCTACACCTTC
TRBV4-1	TRBJ2-5	13	TRBD1	few	CASRDTGGETQYF	TGCGCCAGCAGGGATACAGGGGGCGAGACCCAGTACTTC
TRBV4-1	TRBJ1-2	16	TRBD1	few	CASSPEGTGANYGYTF	TGCGCCAGCAGCCCAGAGGGGACAGGAGCTAACTATGGCTACACCTTC
TRBV7-2	TRBJ2-3	19	TRBD2	NA	CASSLWPSGGVPLADTQYF	TGTGCCAGCAGCTTATGGCCTAGCGGGGGGGTTCCACTTGCAGATACGCAGTATTTT
TRBV6-6	TRBJ1-1	15	NA	NA	CASSYSRGGDTEAFF	TGTGCCAGCAGTTACTCGAGAGGGGGGGACACTGAAGCTTTCTTT
TRBV7-9	TRBJ1-2	14	TRBD1	NA	CASSSGTGDYGYTF	TGTGCCAGCAGCTCAGGGACAGGGGACTATGGCTACACCTTC
TRBV7-9	TRBJ2-7	12	NA	NA	CASTPVKGEQYF	TGTGCCAGCACCCCAGTTAAAGGCGAGCAGTACTTC
TRBV5-1	TRBJ2-7	14	NA	few	CASSWGDSSYEQYF	TGCGCCAGCAGCTGGGGGGACAGCTCCTACGAGCAGTACTTC
TRBV7-9	TRBJ2-3	16	NA	few	CASSTRQVGTINTQYF	TGTGCCAGCAGCACAAGACAGGTTGGGACAATAAATACGCAGTATTTT
TRBV3-1	TRBJ1-1	13	TRBD1	NA	CASSQHRGTEAFF	TGTGCCAGCAGCCAGCACAGGGGCACTGAAGCTTTCTTT
TRBV7-3	TRBJ2-5	14	NA	NA	CASSLGGSQETQYF	TGTGCCAGCAGCTTAGGGGGGTCCCAAGAGACCCAGTACTTC
TRBV7-6	TRBJ1-2	17	TRBD1	NA	CASSLAQDGQGGYGYTF	TGTGCCAGCAGCTTAGCGCAGGACGGACAGGGGGGCTATGGCTACACCTTC
TRBV21-1	TRBJ2-7	14	NA	few	CASSPPAGGSEQYF	TGTGCCAGCAGCCCTCCCGCCGGCGGTTCCGAGCAGTACTTC
TRBV15	TRBJ2-1	15	NA	few	CATSGRAGSNNEQFF	TGTGCCACCAGCGGCCGTGCGGGGTCCAACAATGAGCAGTTCTTC
TRBV12-3/TRBV12-4	TRBJ2-1	12	NA	few	CASSSATSEQFF	TGTGCCAGCAGCTCCGCTACTAGCGAGCAGTTCTTC